This passage covers 18 T cell receptor beta chains from one sample sequenced in a study of blood T cell repertoires in COVID-19. The assay was immunoSEQ multiplex PCR, and TCRdb's table has in-frame clones only and misses some. The sample includes over 85,000 clones, 88% of them seen just once. The sample comprised peripheral blood. The receptors come from a woman aged 80 or older with active COVID-19.

The chain is built from TRBV28 and TRBJ2-3; 7 positions match TRBD1. The V segment lost 9 bases and the J segment 0 bases; nucleotides outside the gene matches: 9. The CDR3 consists of 15 residues. CDR1 is MDHEN and CDR2 is SYDVKM in the germline V gene. CDR3 coding DNA: TGTGCCAGTGAAATTCCGGGACAGAGCACAGATACGCAGTATTTT. Protein: CASEIPGQSTDTQYF.

The genes are TRBV5-1 and TRBJ2-3; 10 nucleotides agree with TRBD2. CDR1 SGHRS and CDR2 YFSETQ come from the germline V gene. This CDR3 has 19 amino acids. Losses at the gene ends were 1 base for V and 1 base for J; bases not matched to a gene: 12. The CDR3 reads CASSLLGGLAGDGTDTQYF. The CDR3 nucleotides are TGCGCCAGCAGCTTGTTAGGGGGGCTAGCGGGAGACGGCACAGATACGCAGTATTTT.

This chain uses TRBV6-2 or TRBV6-3 with TRBJ2-3, with TRBD2 matching over 11 bases. The CDR3 extends over 20 amino acids. V lost 0 bases to trimming and J lost 0 bases; unmatched junction nucleotides: 11. Germline V gene sequence: CDR1 MNHEY, CDR2 SVGEGT. The CDR3 reads CASSYSPSGRFTSSTDTQYF. The CDR3 DNA follows: TGTGCCAGCAGTTACTCTCCTAGCGGGAGGTTCACTTCTAGCACAGATACGCAGTATTTT.

This chain connects TRBV9 to TRBJ1-5, with D possibly TRBD1 on 6 matching bases. V was trimmed by 3 bases and J by 1 base, leaving 14 bases between them. The germline V gene has CDR1 SGDLS and CDR2 YYNGEE. The CDR3 loop spans 16 amino acids. The CDR3 region has the DNA TGTGCCAGCAGCGCCCCCCTAAGGGGGAGCAATCAGCCCCAGCATTTT. Translated: CASSAPLRGSNQPQHF.

This chain joins TRBV7-9 and TRBJ2-1; TRBD1 matches 7 bases. The CDR3 has 15 amino acids. The V gene end was trimmed by 5 bases and the J gene end by 2 bases; junction bases not matched to a gene: 6. Germline V gene lookup returns CDR1 SEHNR and CDR2 FQNEAQ (reference sequence). The CDR3 region has the DNA TGTGCCAGCAGCCCACAGGGGCCAGCCTACAATGAGCAGTTCTTC. This sequence encodes CASSPQGPAYNEQFF.

The chain recombines TRBV7-9 with TRBJ1-6, with TRBD1 matching 7 bases. V shed 10 bases, J shed 8 bases, and the junction held 8 bases outside the gene matches. This CDR3 is 13 amino acids long. Germline-derived CDR1 and CDR2 are SEHNR and FQNEAQ (reference sequence). The CDR3 nucleotides read TGTGCCATCAAAGACAGGGTTGATTCACCCCTCCACTTT. It codes for CAIKDRVDSPLHF.

The V gene is TRBV14, the J gene TRBJ1-1; 11 bases fit TRBD1. Germline CDR1 reads SGHDN; CDR2 reads FVKESK. Germline trimming cut 1 base from V and 7 bases from J; bases unmatched to any gene: 2. There are 14 residues in the CDR3. The CDR3 loop is CASSQAGQGDEAFF. CDR3 bases: TGTGCCAGCAGCCAAGCGGGACAGGGGGATGAAGCTTTCTTT.

The chain links TRBV5-1 to TRBJ2-3, with 15 bases lining up with TRBD2. This CDR3 contains 16 residues. Trimming took 4 bases from V and 3 from J; bases not matched to a gene: 3. Germline CDR1 is SGHRS and CDR2 is YFSETQ. CDR3 nucleotides: TGCGCCAGCAGCGGTGGACTAGCGGGAGGGACAGATACGCAGTATTTT. It specifies CASSGGLAGGTDTQYF. The full variable domain, in which reference TRBV5-1 and TRBJ2-3 provide the parts outside the CDR3, is KAGVTQTPRYLIKTRGQQVTLSCSPISGHRSVSWYQQTPGQGLQFLFEYFSETQRNKGNFPGRFSGRQFSNSRSEMNVSTLELGDSALYLCASSGGLAGGTDTQYFGPGTRLTVL.

The chain joins TRBV4-3 to TRBJ2-1; 9 bases line up with TRBD2. The trim removed 6 bases at V and 7 bases at J, leaving 13 bases unmatched. The germline CDR1 and CDR2 sequences are LGHNA and YSLEER. This CDR3 region has 16 residues. CDR3 coding DNA: TGCGCCAGCAGGAAAACCCCCCTAGCGGGGTTGAATGAGCAGTTCTTC. Amino acid sequence: CASRKTPLAGLNEQFF.

This clone appeared a single time. CDR3 residues: CASTRQGRDEQFF. Here the CDR3 DNA reads TGTGCCAGCACAAGACAGGGGAGAGATGAGCAGTTCTTC. V gene TRBV13 combines with J gene TRBJ2-1; 8 bases match TRBD1. Germline V gives CDR1 PRHDT, CDR2 FYEKMQ (reference sequence). CDR3 length: 13 residues. V shed 7 bases and J 8 bases; nucleotides not matched to a gene: 7.

The V call is TRBV11-3, the J call TRBJ2-7; 9 bases align to TRBD1. Trimming at V came to 3 bases and at J to 3 bases, leaving 6 bases not matched to a gene. CDR3 length: 15 amino acids. Looked up from germline, CDR1 is SGHNT and CDR2 is YENEEA. The CDR3 protein is CASSLDTGGGYEQYF. CDR3 coding DNA: TGTGCCAGCAGCTTGGACACAGGGGGCGGCTACGAGCAGTACTTC.

The chain has TRBV28 and TRBJ2-7; the match to TRBD2 covers 9 bases. V lost 10 bases to trimming and J lost 2 bases; unmatched junction nucleotides: 6. CDR1 and CDR2 from the germline V gene are MDHEN and SYDVKM. The CDR3 has 13 residues. CDR3 coding DNA: TGTGCCACCACGGGACTAGCCCCCTACGAGCAGTACTTC. This codes for CATTGLAPYEQYF.

The chain recombines TRBV5-5 with TRBJ2-5; no firm D call. The CDR3 spans 14 residues. Trimming took off 4 bases at V and 0 bases at J, with 10 bases between the two ends. CDR1 and CDR2 (germline): SGHKS, YYEKEE (reference sequence). CDR3 region: CASSPNTYQETQYF. CDR3 in DNA: TGTGCCAGCAGCCCAAACACGTACCAAGAGACCCAGTACTTC. Full variable domain (outside the CDR3, taken from reference TRBV5-5 and TRBJ2-5): DAGVTQSPTHLIKTRGQQVTLRCSPISGHKSVSWYQQVLGQGPQFIFQYYEKEERGRGNFPDRFSARQFPNYSSELNVNALLLGDSALYLCASSPNTYQETQYFGPGTRLLVL.

The chain links TRBV28 to TRBJ2-4, with 7 bases fitting TRBD2. CDR3 size: 17 residues. With 5 bases clipped from V and 1 base from J, the junction kept 11 bases outside the gene matches. CDR1 MDHEN and CDR2 SYDVKM come from the germline V gene. The CDR3 sequence: CASSPRNWREAKNIQYF. The CDR3 DNA sequence: TGTGCCAGCAGTCCCAGAAATTGGCGGGAGGCCAAAAACATTCAGTACTTC.

A single count supports this clone. The V gene is TRBV27, the J gene TRBJ1-2; TRBD1 agrees at 9 bases. The ends lost 6 bases at V and 8 bases at J; junction bases unmatched: 7. Germline CDR1 is MNHEY and CDR2 is SMNVEV (reference sequence). This CDR3 contains 13 residues. The CDR3 DNA reads TGTGCCAGCAGCGGGGACAGGGTTGGGGGCTACACCTTC. Encoded protein: CASSGDRVGGYTF.

The chain links TRBV6-6 to TRBJ2-1; 11 bases fit TRBD2. The V and J ends lost 6 bases and 5 bases, in that order; junction bases with no gene match: 3. The germline V gene encodes CDR1 MNHNY and CDR2 SVGAGI (reference sequence). The length of the CDR3 is 14 residues. For the CDR3, the DNA is TGTGCCAGCAGCTTTAGCGGGAGGGACAATGAGCAGTTCTTC. Protein product: CASSFSGRDNEQFF.

The V call is TRBV5-1, the J call TRBJ2-1; tentatively, D is TRBD2 (5 bases). The CDR3 runs 11 residues. V lost 6 bases, J lost 8 bases, and 9 bases lay in between. Germline CDR1 SGHRS, CDR2 YFSETQ. As DNA, the CDR3 is TGCGCCAGCAAGGGAGAATATGAGCAGTTCTTC. Translation gives CASKGEYEQFF.

This sequence joins TRBV28 and TRBJ2-5; D possibly corresponds to TRBD2 (6 bases). This CDR3 contains 16 residues. V lost 5 bases to trimming and J lost 1 base, with 17 bases between them. The germline V gene has CDR1 MDHEN and CDR2 SYDVKM. The CDR3, as DNA: TGTGCCAGCAGTCTAGCTTCGGGGGTGGGCCAAGAGACCCAGTACTTC. Translation gives CASSLASGVGQETQYF.